The next 16 T cell receptor beta chains were all read from a single sample in a study of blood T cell repertoires in COVID-19. Generated by immunoSEQ multiplex PCR, the TCRdb table keeps only in-frame clones and is missing some. This repertoire shows some 130,000 clones, around nine tenths found once; its top ten account for roughly 11%. The sample comprised peripheral blood. The receptors derive from a woman aged 70-85 years with COVID-19, enrolled during active disease.

This clone was seen more than once but under ten times. The V call is TRBV12-1, the J call TRBJ1-1. TRBV12-1 constitutes a pseudogene. The CDR3 loop spans 14 amino acids. CDR3 residues: CASSPIRGGTEAFF. CDR3 coding DNA: TGTGCCAGCAGCCCAATCCGGGGGGGGACTGAAGCTTTCTTT.

The rearrangement joins TRBV19 to TRBJ2-4; 10 bases agree with TRBD1. This CDR3 has 17 amino acids. With 3 bases clipped from V and 9 bases from J, the junction kept 14 bases outside the gene matches. Looked up from germline, CDR1 is LNHDA and CDR2 is SQIVND (reference sequence). CDR3 nucleotide sequence: TGTGCCAGTAGTATGCAAGGGGGACAGGGGCCTTGGGGCATTCAGTACTTC. Amino acids: CASSMQGGQGPWGIQYF.

The V and J genes are TRBV3-1 (or the pseudogene TRBV3-2) and TRBJ2-1; TRBD1 might be the D (5 bases). Germline V CDR1 and CDR2: LGHDT, YNNKEL (reference sequence). The V end lost 2 bases, the J end lost 15 bases, and 17 bases lay between the germline ends. The CDR3 loop spans 13 amino acids. DNA for the CDR3: TGTGCCAGCAGCCAACTCAGGGAACCGGTCCGGTTCTTC. Residues: CASSQLREPVRFF.

The rearrangement links TRBV5-1 to TRBJ2-1; 11 nucleotides agree with TRBD2. The CDR3 loop spans 15 amino acids. V shed 1 base and J 7 bases; nucleotides not matched to a gene: 4. Germline CDR1 SGHRS, CDR2 YFSETQ. In DNA form, the CDR3 reads TGCGCCAGCAGCTTGCAGGCTAGCGGGGGGAATGAGCAGTTCTTC. Its translation: CASSLQASGGNEQFF.

The chain joins TRBV7-2 to TRBJ2-7; 7 bases agree with TRBD2. The CDR3 loop spans 14 amino acids. The V gene end was trimmed by 3 bases and the J gene end by 2 bases; junction bases not matched to a gene: 4. The V gene's germline CDR1 is SGHTA and CDR2 FQGNSA. This CDR3 reads CASSLGGGPYEQYF. Written as DNA, the CDR3 is TGTGCCAGCAGCTTGGGCGGGGGTCCCTACGAGCAGTACTTC.

This chain connects TRBV10-3 to TRBJ1-1, with no clear D. The V end lost 0 bases, the J end lost 1 base, and 3 bases lay between the germline ends. The CDR3 contains 13 residues. Germline CDR1 reads ENHRY; CDR2 reads SYGVKD. The CDR3 loop reads CAISESRNTEAFF. The CDR3 DNA reads TGTGCCATCAGTGAGTCCCGGAACACTGAAGCTTTCTTT.

This chain uses TRBV27 with TRBJ2-3, with a tentative D call TRBD2 (5 bases). CDR1 MNHEY and CDR2 SMNVEV come from the germline V gene (reference sequence). V shed 6 bases and J shed 6 bases, with 13 bases lying between them. This CDR3 has 13 amino acids. CDR3 bases: TGTGCCAGCAGGCCTACTAGGGTTGATACGCAGTATTTT. As protein: CASRPTRVDTQYF.

This chain uses TRBV28 with TRBJ1-1; the D gene is possibly TRBD1 (6 bases). Germline CDR1 is MDHEN and CDR2 is SYDVKM. V was shortened by 6 bases and J by 0 bases, with 23 bases between the two germline ends. This CDR3 has 18 amino acids. CDR3 DNA sequence: TGTGCCAGCAGAGAAGCCGGGACACGAGTATCCATGAACACTGAAGCTTTCTTT. Translating gives CASREAGTRVSMNTEAFF.

The chain has TRBV19 and TRBJ1-1; 10 bases line up with TRBD1. The CDR3 consists of 15 residues. With 4 bases clipped from V and 1 base from J, the junction kept 3 bases outside the gene matches. CDR1 and CDR2 from the germline V gene are LNHDA and SQIVND (reference sequence). This CDR3 reads CASSSWDRGNTEAFF. The CDR3 coding sequence is TGTGCCAGTAGTAGTTGGGACAGGGGGAACACTGAAGCTTTCTTT.

V is TRBV7-9 and J is TRBJ1-4; unclear D gene. The germline V and J ends were trimmed by 5 bases and 7 bases, with 23 bases remaining between them. CDR1 SEHNR and CDR2 FQNEAQ come from the germline V gene (reference sequence). The CDR3 is made up of 17 amino acids. This CDR3 reads CASSPAPTGVGSEKLFF. The CDR3 DNA is TGTGCCAGCAGCCCCGCCCCCACCGGGGTGGGAAGTGAAAAACTGTTTTTT.

The rearrangement links TRBV29-1 to TRBJ2-7; weak D call: TRBD2 (5 bases). CDR1 and CDR2 (germline): SQVTM, ANQGSEA. Trimming left V 5 bases short and J 3 bases short, with 11 bases between. The CDR3 runs to 12 residues. The CDR3 DNA follows: TGCAGCGTTCGGCCGGGAAACTACGAGCAGTACTTC. Protein: CSVRPGNYEQYF.

The chain carries TRBV2 and TRBJ2-2; D is possibly TRBD1 (5 bases). Germline CDR1 and CDR2: SNHLY and FYNNEI. V was pared by 3 bases and J by 3 bases, with 11 bases between. The CDR3 covers 15 residues. The CDR3 here is CASSESRVYTGELFF. The CDR3 DNA is TGTGCCAGCAGTGAGAGCAGGGTGTACACCGGGGAGCTGTTTTTT. Using reference TRBV2 and TRBJ2-2 for the parts outside the CDR3, the full variable domain is EPEVTQTPSHQVTQMGQEVILRCVPISNHLYFYWYRQILGQKVEFLVSFYNNEISEKSEIFDDQFSVERPDGSNFTLKIRSTKLEDSAMYFCASSESRVYTGELFFGEGSRLTVL.

The chain combines TRBV19 with TRBJ1-4; D gene unclear. Trimming removed 3 bases from V and 0 bases from J, with 11 bases in between. CDR1 is LNHDA and CDR2 is SQIVND in the germline V gene (reference sequence). CDR3 length: 16 residues. The CDR3 sequence: CASSMRPQATNEKLFF. CDR3 coding DNA: TGTGCCAGTAGTATGAGGCCCCAAGCAACTAATGAAAAACTGTTTTTT.

J is TRBJ2-1 and V is TRBV19; 7 bases agree with TRBD1. Germline values: CDR1 LNHDA, CDR2 SQIVND (reference sequence). After removal of 7 bases from V and 6 bases from J, the junction contained 9 bases not matched to a gene. There are 14 residues in the CDR3. The CDR3 DNA sequence: TGTGCCAGTACCCCGGGACAGCTTTTCAATGAGCAGTTCTTC. As protein: CASTPGQLFNEQFF. Full variable domain (rest looked up from reference TRBV19 and TRBJ2-1): DGGITQSPKYLFRKEGQNVTLSCEQNLNHDAMYWYRQDPGQGLRLIYYSQIVNDFQKGDIAEGYSVSREKKESFPLTVTSAQKNPTAFYLCASTPGQLFNEQFFGPGTRLTVL.

The chain has TRBV12-3 or TRBV12-4 and TRBJ1-6; TRBD1 is a possible D gene (5 bases). The CDR3 has 13 amino acids. V was cut by 5 bases and J by 6 bases, with 8 bases left in between. The CDR3 here is CASSRGINSPLHF. The DNA of the CDR3 is TGTGCCAGCAGTAGGGGTATTAATTCACCCCTCCACTTT.

V gene TRBV19 combines with J gene TRBJ2-7; 9 nucleotides align to TRBD1. Trimming removed 0 bases from V and 0 bases from J; junction bases left unmatched: 9. CDR1 is LNHDA and CDR2 is SQIVND in the germline V gene (reference sequence). The CDR3 is 18 residues long. The CDR3 bases are TGTGCCAGTAGTATAGAGGGCACGACAGGGGGAAGCTCCTACGAGCAGTACTTC. Its protein is CASSIEGTTGGSSYEQYF.